Reported below is one T cell receptor beta chain. What it recognizes is unknown. The germline V gene has CDR1 SNHLY and CDR2 FYNNEI. The CDR3 sequence is 15 residues long. The data derive from a study of regulatory T cells in long-lasting Graves disease. CDR3 regions were amplified by Arm-PCR using iRepertoire HTBI primers to build TCR beta libraries. Via MiXCR, TCRdb re-called the multiplex PCR reads, giving one row per CDR3 protein. The data contain approximately 540,000 distinct CDR3 sequences, about 11% of them singletons. General study results and limits: Persistent Graves' cases showed lower TCR diversity than newly diagnosed cases.

Time point of the sample: newly diagnosed GD, antithyroid drugs for less than 3 months. RNA extracted from PBMCs served as the sequencing template. The data were also submitted as part of a second study, on T cells in Graves' hyperthyroidism and ophthalmopathy. That paper adds: Most thyroid clonotypes that were expanded above 0.001 also turned up in blood.

The chain couples TRBV2 to TRBJ2-5; 9 nucleotides align to TRBD1. Matching the DNA end better, TRBJ2-1 makes the J call doubtful. The material was peripheral blood mononuclear cells (PBMCs), obtained at new diagnosis, from a patient treated with antithyroid drugs. The clonotype comes from a woman younger than 45 with Graves disease. DNA of the CDR3: TGTGCCAGCAGTCAACAGGGGGCGGTGGGGGTGGAGCAGTTCTTC. Its protein is CASSQQGAVGVEQFF.